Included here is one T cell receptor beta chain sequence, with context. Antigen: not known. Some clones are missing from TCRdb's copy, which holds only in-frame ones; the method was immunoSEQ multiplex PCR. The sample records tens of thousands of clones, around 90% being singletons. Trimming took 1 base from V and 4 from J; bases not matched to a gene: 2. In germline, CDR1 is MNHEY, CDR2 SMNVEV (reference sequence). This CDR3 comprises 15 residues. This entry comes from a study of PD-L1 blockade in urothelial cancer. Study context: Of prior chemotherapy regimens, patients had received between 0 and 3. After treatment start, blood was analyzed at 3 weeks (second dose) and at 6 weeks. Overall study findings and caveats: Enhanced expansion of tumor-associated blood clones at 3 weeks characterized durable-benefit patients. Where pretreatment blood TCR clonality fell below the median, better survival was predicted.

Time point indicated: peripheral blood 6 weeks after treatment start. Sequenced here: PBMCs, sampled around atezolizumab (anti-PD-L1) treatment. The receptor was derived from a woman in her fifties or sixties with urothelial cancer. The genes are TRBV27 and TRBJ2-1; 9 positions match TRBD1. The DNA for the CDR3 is TGTGCCAGCAGTTTATACAGGGGGCGTTACAATGAGCAGTTCTTC. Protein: CASSLYRGRYNEQFF.